This TCR beta chain was found in a study of blood T cells in healthy people across ages. About the research overall: In model experiments, template switching was able to capture about one barcoded beta molecule for every two T cells that were present.

Primed by a sample-barcoded 5' primer and a J-beta primer mix, a second PCR proceeded for about 6 to 11 cycles. TCRdb passed the 5' RACE reads through MiXCR, listing each CDR3 protein once. Seen here are approximately 350,000 distinct CDR3 sequences, over 45% observed once, and the top ten hold around 50%. The total RNA that was extracted per sample amounted to at least 5.5 micrograms. The CDR3 loop spans 14 amino acids. V lost 6 bases to trimming and J lost 0 bases; unmatched junction nucleotides: 3. Germline V gives CDR1 SQVTM, CDR2 ANQGSEA. The receptor comes from a man between 60 and 75 years old in good health. The sequenced material came from blood. The J gene is TRBJ2-3, the V gene TRBV29-1, with TRBD2 identical over 10 bases. The CDR3 coding sequence is TGCAGCGTCCTAGCGGGGGTGAGCACAGATACGCAGTATTTT. Translated, it gives CSVLAGVSTDTQYF.